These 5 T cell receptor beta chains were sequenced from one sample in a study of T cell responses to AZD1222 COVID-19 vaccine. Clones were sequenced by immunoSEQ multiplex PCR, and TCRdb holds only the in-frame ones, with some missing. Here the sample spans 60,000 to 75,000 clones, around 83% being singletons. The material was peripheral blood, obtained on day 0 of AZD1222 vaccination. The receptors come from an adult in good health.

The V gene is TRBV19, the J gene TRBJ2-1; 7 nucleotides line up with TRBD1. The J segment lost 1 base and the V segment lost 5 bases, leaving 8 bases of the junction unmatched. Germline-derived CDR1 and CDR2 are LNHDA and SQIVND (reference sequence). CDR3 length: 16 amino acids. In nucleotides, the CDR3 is TGTGCCAGTAGTGGAACAGGGGTCCCGTCCTACAATGAGCAGTTCTTC. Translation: CASSGTGVPSYNEQFF.

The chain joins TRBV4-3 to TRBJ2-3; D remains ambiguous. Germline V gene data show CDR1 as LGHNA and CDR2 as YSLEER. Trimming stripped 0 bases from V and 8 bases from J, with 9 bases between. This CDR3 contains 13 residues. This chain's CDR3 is CASSQDRRATQYF. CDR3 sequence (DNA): TGCGCCAGCAGCCAAGATAGAAGGGCTACGCAGTATTTT.

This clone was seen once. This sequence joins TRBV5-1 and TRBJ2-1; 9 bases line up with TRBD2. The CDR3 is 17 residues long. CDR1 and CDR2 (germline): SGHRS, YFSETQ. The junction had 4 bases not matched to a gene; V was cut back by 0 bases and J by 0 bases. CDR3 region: CASSLAGSGSSYNEQFF. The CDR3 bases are TGCGCCAGCAGCTTGGCCGGTAGCGGGAGCTCCTACAATGAGCAGTTCTTC.

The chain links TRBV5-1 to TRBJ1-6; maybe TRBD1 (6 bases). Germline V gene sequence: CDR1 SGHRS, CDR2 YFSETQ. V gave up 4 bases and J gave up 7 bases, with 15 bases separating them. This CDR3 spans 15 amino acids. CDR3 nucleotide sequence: TGCGCCAGCAGCCGCGGGGGGCAACAGAATTCACCCCTCCACTTT. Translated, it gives CASSRGGQQNSPLHF.

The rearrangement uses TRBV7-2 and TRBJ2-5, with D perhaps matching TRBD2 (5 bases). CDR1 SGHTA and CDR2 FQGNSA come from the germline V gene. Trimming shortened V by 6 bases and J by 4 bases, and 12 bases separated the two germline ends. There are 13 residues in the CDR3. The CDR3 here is CASRRELRETQYF. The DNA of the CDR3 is TGTGCCAGCAGGAGGGAGTTACGAGAGACCCAGTACTTC.